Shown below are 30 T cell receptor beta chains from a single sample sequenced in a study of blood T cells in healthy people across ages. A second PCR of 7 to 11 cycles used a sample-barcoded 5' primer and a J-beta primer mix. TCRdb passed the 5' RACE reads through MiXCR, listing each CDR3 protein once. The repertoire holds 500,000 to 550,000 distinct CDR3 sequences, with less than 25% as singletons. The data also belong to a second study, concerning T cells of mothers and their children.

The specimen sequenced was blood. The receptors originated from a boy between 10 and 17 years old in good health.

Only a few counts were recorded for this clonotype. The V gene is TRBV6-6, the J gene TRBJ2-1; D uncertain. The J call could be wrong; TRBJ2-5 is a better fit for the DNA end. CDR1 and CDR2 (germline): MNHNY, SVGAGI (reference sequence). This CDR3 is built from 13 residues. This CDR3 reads CASSYLPKITQYF. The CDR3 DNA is TGTGCCAGCAGTTACCTGCCTAAGATAACCCAGTACTTC.

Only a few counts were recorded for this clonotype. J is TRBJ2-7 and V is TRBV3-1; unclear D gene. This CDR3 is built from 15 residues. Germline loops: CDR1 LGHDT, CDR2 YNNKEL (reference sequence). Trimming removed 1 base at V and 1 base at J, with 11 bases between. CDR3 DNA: TGTGCCAGCAGCCAAGTATTTGACTCATCCTACGAGCAGTACTTC. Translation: CASSQVFDSSYEQYF.

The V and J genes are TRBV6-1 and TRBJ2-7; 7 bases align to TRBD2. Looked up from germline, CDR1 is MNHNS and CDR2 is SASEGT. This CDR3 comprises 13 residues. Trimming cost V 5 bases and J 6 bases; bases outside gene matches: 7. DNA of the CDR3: TGTGCCAGCAGTCCAGCGGGGCCTACCGAGCAGTACTTC. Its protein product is CASSPAGPTEQYF.

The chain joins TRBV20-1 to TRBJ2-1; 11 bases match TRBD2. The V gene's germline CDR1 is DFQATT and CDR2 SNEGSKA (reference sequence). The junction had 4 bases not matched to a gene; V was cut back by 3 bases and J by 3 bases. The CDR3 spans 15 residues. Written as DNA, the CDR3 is TGCAGTGCTAGGACTAGCGGGGCCTTCTACAATGAGCAGTTCTTC. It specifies CSARTSGAFYNEQFF.

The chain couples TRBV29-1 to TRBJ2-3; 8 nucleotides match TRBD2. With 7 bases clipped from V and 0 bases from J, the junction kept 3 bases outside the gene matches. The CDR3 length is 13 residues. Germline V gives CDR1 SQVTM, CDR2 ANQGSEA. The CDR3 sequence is CSGVAGSTDTQYF. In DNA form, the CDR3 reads TGCAGCGGAGTAGCGGGAAGCACAGATACGCAGTATTTT.

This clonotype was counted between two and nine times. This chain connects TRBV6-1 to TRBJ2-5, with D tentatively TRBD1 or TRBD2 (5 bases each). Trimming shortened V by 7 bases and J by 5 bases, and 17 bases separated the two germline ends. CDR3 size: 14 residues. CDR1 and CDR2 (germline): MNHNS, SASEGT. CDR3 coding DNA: TGTGCCAGCAACGAGGGGTCCGCGAGGGAGACCCAGTACTTC. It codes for CASNEGSARETQYF.

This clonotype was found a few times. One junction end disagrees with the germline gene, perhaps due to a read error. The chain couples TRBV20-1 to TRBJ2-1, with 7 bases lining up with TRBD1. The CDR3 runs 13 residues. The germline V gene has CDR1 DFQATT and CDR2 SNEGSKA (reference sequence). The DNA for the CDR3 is TGCAGTGCTAAGAGGGAAACAGGGGCGCCGGCAGTCTTC. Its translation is CSAKRETGAPAVF.

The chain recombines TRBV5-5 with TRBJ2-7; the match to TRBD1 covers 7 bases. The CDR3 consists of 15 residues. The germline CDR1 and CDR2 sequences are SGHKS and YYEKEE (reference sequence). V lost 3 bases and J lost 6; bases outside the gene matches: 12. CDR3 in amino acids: CASSSRDRPLGEQYF. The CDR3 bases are TGTGCCAGCAGCTCTCGGGACAGACCTCTGGGCGAGCAGTACTTC.

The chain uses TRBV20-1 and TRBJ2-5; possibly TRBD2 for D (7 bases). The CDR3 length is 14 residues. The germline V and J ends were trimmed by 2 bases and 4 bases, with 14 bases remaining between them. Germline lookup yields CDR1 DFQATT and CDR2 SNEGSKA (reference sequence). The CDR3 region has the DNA TGCAGTGCTAGAAGGGGGGGAGTGCGAGAGACCCAGTACTTC. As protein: CSARRGGVRETQYF.

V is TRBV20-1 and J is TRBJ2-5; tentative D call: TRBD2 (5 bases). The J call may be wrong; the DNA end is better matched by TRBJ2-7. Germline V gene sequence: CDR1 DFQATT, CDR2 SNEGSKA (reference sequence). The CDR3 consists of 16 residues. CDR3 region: CSARPLITGSRHEQYF. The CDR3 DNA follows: TGCAGTGCTAGACCCCTAATTACGGGATCTCGTCACGAGCAGTACTTC.

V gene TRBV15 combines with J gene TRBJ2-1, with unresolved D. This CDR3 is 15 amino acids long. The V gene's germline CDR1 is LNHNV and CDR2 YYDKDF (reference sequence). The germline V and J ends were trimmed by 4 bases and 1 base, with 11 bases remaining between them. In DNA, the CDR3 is TGTGCCACCAGCATCGACGGAGCGTCCTACAATGAGCAGTTCTTC. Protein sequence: CATSIDGASYNEQFF.

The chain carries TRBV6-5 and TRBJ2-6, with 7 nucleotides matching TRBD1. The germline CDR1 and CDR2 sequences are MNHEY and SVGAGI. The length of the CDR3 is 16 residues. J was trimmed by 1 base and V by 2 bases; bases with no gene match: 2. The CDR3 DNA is TGTGCCAGCAGTTACGACAGGGCGTCTGGGGCCAACGTCCTGACTTTC. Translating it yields CASSYDRASGANVLTF.

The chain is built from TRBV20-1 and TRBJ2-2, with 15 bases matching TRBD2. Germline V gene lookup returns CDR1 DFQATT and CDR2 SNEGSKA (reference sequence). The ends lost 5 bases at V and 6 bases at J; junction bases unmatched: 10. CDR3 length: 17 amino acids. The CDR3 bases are TGCAGTGCTGGGGGACTAGCGGGAGGTAGGGGCGCCGGGGAGCTGTTTTTT. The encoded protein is CSAGGLAGGRGAGELFF.

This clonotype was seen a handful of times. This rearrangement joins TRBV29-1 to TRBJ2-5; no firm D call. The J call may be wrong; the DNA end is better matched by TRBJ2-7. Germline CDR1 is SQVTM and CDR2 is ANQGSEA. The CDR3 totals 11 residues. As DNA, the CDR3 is TGCAGCGTCCCTATTGGCTACGAGCAGTACTTC. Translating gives CSVPIGYEQYF.

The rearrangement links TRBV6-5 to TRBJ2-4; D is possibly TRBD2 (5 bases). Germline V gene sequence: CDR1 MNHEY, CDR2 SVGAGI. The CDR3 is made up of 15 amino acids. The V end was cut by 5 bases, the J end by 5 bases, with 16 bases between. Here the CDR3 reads CASSSLAPGENIQYF. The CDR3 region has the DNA TGTGCCAGCAGTAGTCTAGCCCCCGGGGAAAACATTCAGTACTTC.

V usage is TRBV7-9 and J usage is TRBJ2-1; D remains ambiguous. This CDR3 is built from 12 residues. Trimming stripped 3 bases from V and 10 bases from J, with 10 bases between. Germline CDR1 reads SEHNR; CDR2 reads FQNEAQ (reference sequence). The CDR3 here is CASSLGRIEQFF. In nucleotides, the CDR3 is TGTGCCAGCAGCTTGGGCAGGATCGAGCAGTTCTTC.

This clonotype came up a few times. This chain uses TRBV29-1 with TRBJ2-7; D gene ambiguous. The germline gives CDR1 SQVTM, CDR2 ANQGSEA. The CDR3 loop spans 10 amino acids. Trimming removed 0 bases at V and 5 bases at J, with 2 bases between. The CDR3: CSVEEDEQYF. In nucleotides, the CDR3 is TGCAGCGTTGAAGAGGACGAGCAGTACTTC.

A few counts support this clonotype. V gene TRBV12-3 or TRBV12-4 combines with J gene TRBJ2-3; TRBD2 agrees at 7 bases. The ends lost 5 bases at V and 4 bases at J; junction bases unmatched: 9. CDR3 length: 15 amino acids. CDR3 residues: CASSPGWGGSDTQYF. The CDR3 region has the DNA TGTGCCAGCAGTCCCGGGTGGGGAGGGTCAGATACGCAGTATTTT.

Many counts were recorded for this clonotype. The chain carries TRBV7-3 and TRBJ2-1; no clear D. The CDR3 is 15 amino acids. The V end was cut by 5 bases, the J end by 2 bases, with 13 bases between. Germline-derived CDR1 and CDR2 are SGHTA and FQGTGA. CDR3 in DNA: TGTGCCAGCAGCCCAGAAGCTAGGGCCTACAATGAGCAGTTCTTC. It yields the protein CASSPEARAYNEQFF. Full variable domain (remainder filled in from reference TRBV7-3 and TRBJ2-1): GAGVSQTPSNKVTEKGKYVELRCDPISGHTALYWYRQSLGQGPEFLIYFQGTGAADDSGLPNDRFFAVRPEGSVSTLKIQRTERGDSAVYLCASSPEARAYNEQFFGPGTRLTVL.

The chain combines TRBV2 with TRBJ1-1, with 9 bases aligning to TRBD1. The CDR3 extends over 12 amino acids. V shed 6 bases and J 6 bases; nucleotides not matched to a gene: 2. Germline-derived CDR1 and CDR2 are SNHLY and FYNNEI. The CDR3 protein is CASRRQGAEAFF. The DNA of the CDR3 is TGTGCCAGCAGACGACAGGGGGCTGAAGCTTTCTTT. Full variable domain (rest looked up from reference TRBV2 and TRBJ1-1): EPEVTQTPSHQVTQMGQEVILRCVPISNHLYFYWYRQILGQKVEFLVSFYNNEISEKSEIFDDQFSVERPDGSNFTLKIRSTKLEDSAMYFCASRRQGAEAFFGQGTRLTVV.

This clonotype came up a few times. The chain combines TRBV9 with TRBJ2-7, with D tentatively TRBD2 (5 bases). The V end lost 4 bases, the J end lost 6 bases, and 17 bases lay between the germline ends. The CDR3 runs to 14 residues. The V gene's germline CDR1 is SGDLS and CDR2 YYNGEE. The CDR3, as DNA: TGTGCCAGCAGCAAAGGACTCGCCGCGACCGAGCAGTACTTC. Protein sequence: CASSKGLAATEQYF.

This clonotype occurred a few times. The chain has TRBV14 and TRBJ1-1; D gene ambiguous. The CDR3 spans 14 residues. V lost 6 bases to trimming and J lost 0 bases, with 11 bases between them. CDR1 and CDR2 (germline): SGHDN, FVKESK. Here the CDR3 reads CASSRWVVNTEAFF. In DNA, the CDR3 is TGTGCCAGCAGTAGGTGGGTGGTGAACACTGAAGCTTTCTTT.

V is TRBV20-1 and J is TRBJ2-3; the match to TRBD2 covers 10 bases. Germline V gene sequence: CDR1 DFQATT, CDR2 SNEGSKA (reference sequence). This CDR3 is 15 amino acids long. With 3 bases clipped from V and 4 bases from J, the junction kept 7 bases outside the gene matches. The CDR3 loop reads CSAREASGSPDTQYF. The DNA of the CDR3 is TGCAGTGCTAGGGAGGCTAGCGGGAGCCCAGATACGCAGTATTTT.

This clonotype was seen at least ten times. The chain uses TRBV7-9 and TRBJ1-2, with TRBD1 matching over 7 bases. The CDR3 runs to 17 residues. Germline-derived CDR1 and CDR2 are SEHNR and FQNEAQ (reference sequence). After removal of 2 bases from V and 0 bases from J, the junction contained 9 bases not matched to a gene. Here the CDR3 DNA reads TGTGCCAGCAGCTTATGGGGCGGACAGGCGACTAACTATGGCTACACCTTC. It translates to CASSLWGGQATNYGYTF.

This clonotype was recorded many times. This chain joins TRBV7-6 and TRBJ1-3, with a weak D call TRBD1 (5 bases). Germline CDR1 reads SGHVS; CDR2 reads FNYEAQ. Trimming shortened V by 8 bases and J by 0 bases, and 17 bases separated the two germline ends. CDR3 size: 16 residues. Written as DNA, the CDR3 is TGTGCCAGCGCTGCAGGGACCTTCCTCTCTGGAAACACCATATATTTT. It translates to CASAAGTFLSGNTIYF.

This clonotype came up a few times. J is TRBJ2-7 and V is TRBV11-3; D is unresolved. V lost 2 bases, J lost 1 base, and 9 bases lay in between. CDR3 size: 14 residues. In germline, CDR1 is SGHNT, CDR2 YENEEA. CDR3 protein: CASSLLTISYEQYF. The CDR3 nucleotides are TGTGCCAGCAGCTTACTCACCATATCCTACGAGCAGTACTTC.

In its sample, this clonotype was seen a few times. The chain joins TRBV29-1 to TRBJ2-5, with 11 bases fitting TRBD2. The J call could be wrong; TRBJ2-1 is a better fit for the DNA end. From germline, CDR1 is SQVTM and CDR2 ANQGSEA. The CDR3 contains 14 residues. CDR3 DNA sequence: TGCAGCGTTCTGGGACTAGCGGTCTACAATGAGCAGTTCTTC. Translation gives CSVLGLAVYNEQFF.

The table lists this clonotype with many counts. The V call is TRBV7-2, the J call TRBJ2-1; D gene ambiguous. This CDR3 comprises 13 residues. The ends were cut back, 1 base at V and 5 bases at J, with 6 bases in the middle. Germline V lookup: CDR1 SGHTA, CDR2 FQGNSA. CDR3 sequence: CASSLGLNNEQFF. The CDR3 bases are TGTGCCAGCAGCTTAGGGCTAAACAATGAGCAGTTCTTC.

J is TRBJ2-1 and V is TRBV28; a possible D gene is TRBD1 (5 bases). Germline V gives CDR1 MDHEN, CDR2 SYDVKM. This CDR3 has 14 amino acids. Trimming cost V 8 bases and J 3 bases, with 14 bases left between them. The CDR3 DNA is TGTGCCAGCTGTCCCGGCAGGGACTACAATGAGCAGTTCTTC. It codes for CASCPGRDYNEQFF.

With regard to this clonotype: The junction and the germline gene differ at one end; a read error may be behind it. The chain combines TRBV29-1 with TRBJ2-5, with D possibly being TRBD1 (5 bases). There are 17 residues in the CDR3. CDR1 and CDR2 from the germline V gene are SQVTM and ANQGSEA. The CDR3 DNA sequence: TGCAGCGTTGAACAAGCTAAGACAGACCTCGCTCAAGAGGCCCAGTACTTC. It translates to CSVEQAKTDLAQEAQYF.